This TCR beta chain was sequenced for a study of T cell repertoires in cytomegalovirus infection (dated by TCRdb to between 2017 and 2020). With respect to the entire study: Because public TCR beta signatures pointed to carriage of CMV infection together with the matching HLA type, the HLA type of each donor mattered for the analysis.

The research as a whole found: The ex vivo response was dominated by HLA-C-restricted CMV-specific TCR beta clonotypes, which also provided the single most frequent clonotype in two of eight donors. In both this cohort and an independent roughly 330-donor cohort, the cumulative frequency of public TCR beta family members distinguished carriers of CMV infection plus the relevant HLA type.

Instrument used: Illumina HiSeq 1500. Using fastp at Q25 and MiXCR, TCRdb reprocessed the public reads and kept productive beta chains. Merged by CDR3 protein, the rows form single entries marked with the most common genes and DNA. The sample table holds about 140,000 distinct CDR3 sequences, of which about 6.3% were seen once. Together, the top ten hold more than 15% of the sample. Notes on this clonotype: Its antigen is unknown. Base quality data are lacking; no much larger clone is found one base away.

V and J are truncated by 3 bases and 0 bases respectively, leaving an intervening sequence of 11 bases. The CDR3 numbers 15 residues from cysteine through phenylalanine. The kept DNA is CDR3 alone, 45 bases in frame from the first base. The germline V gene supplies CDR1 KGHSH and CDR2 LQKENI. The source material was PBMCs. The chain uses TRBV18 and TRBJ1-1, with TRBD1 perhaps the D gene, on 5 matching bases. This sequence originates from a human donor in good health (CMV status not recorded). Some clones in this sample may be carry-over from other donors' samples. The CDR3 reads as follows: CASSPSQELNTEAFF. The nucleotide sequence reads as follows: TGTGCCAGCTCACCCTCACAGGAGCTGAACACTGAAGCTTTCTTT. Beyond the CDR3, the reference TRBV18 and TRBJ1-1 genes provide the residues; the full variable domain reads: NAGVMQNPRHLVRRRGQEARLRCSPMKGHSHVYWYRQLPEEGLKFMVYLQKENIIDESGMPKERFSAEFPKEGPSILRIQQVVRGDSAAYFCASSPSQELNTEAFFGQGTRLTVV.